This T cell receptor beta chain was captured by sequencing in a study of CD8+CD57+ T cells in acquired aplastic anemia. Study details: When averaged, DNA from sorted CD4+ and CD8+ cells came to 3 to 3.5 ug. General study findings and limits: CD8+ Simpson's diversity did not differ significantly between patients and controls.

Concerning this clonotype: Its specificity is unknown.

Genomic DNA, serving as template, underwent TCR beta VDJ and CDR3 profiling. One entry per CDR3 protein, called by TCRdb with MiXCR from the reads. The sample records 150,000 to 200,000 distinct CDR3 sequences, 64% being singletons. The CDR3 sequence is 15 residues long. The V and J ends lost 2 bases and 4 bases respectively, with 15 bases between them. Looked up from germline, CDR1 is SGHRS and CDR2 is YFSETQ. The chain links TRBV5-1 to TRBJ2-5; tentatively, D is TRBD1 (6 bases). Sequencing was performed on sorted CD4+, CD8+, or CD8+CD57+ T cells (not recorded which) from PBMCs. This receptor was obtained from a human donor with severe aplastic anemia or a healthy control (not recorded which). CDR3 loop: CASSFEQGRGETQYF. CDR3 nucleotides: TGCGCCAGCAGCTTTGAACAGGGACGTGGAGAGACCCAGTACTTC.